This TCR beta chain was recovered during a study of blood T cells in healthy people across ages. PCR was performed a second time for 7 to 11 cycles using a sample-barcoded 5' primer and a J-beta primer mix. TCRdb used MiXCR to reprocess the 5' RACE reads, holding one entry per CDR3 protein. The sample contains some 1.1 million distinct CDR3 sequences, roughly two fifths of which appear only once. This clonotype was counted only a few times. The V gene's germline CDR1 is SGDLS and CDR2 YYNGEE. This CDR3 has 15 amino acids. The sequence was collected from a man younger than 35 in good health. Sequenced: blood. V gene TRBV9 combines with J gene TRBJ2-4, with D tentatively TRBD1 or TRBD2 (5 bases each). The tail of the sequence fits TRBJ2-7 better, so the J call may be wrong. CDR3 DNA sequence: TGTGCCAGCAGCCTCAGAGGTGGGGGAGTCTCCGAGCAGTACTTC. Translation gives CASSLRGGGVSEQYF.